Following are 15 T cell receptor beta chains from one sample sequenced in a study of cytomegalovirus exposure and HLA in healthy donors. The repertoire was sequenced with immunoSEQ multiplex PCR; TCRdb's copy has only in-frame clones and lacks some. The sample lists about 220,000 clones; about nine tenths were seen once. The sequencing input was PBMCs. The receptor set was obtained from a woman under 30 in good health and CMV-seronegative.

The V call is TRBV5-1, the J call TRBJ1-6, with D tentatively TRBD1 (6 bases). CDR1 is SGHRS and CDR2 is YFSETQ in the germline V gene. Trimming left V 0 bases short and J 10 bases short, with 20 bases between. The CDR3 totals 17 residues. The DNA of the CDR3 is TGCGCCAGCAGCTTGGGTGAGACAGGATTAAGCCTATCACCCCTCCACTTT. Translating it yields CASSLGETGLSLSPLHF.

The chain employs TRBV6-1 and TRBJ1-4; 10 positions agree with TRBD1. Germline V gene data show CDR1 as MNHNS and CDR2 as SASEGT. With V trimmed by 3 bases and J by 8 bases, 6 bases remained unmatched. The CDR3 length is 15 residues. The CDR3 nucleotides read TGTGCCAGCAGTGACGGGACAGGGGTGACGGAAAAACTGTTTTTT. Amino acid sequence: CASSDGTGVTEKLFF.

The V call is TRBV5-8, the J call TRBJ1-1, with D possibly matching TRBD1 (5 bases). This CDR3 has 12 residues. The germline V gene has CDR1 SGHTS and CDR2 YDEGEE. V was pared by 2 bases and J by 10 bases, with 12 bases between. The CDR3 spells CASSLRGPGAFF. The CDR3 DNA reads TGTGCCAGCAGCTTAAGGGGTCCCGGAGCTTTCTTT.

This chain links TRBV14 with TRBJ1-1; TRBD1 is a possible D gene (6 bases). V was cut by 1 base and J by 5 bases, with 14 bases left in between. The CDR3 is 15 amino acids. Per the germline V gene, CDR1 is SGHDN and CDR2 is FVKESK. The CDR3 sequence is CASSQVGGLRTEAFF. As DNA, the CDR3 is TGTGCCAGCAGCCAAGTAGGGGGTTTAAGGACTGAAGCTTTCTTT. Supplemented by reference TRBV14 and TRBJ1-1, the full variable domain reads EAGVTQFPSHSVIEKGQTVTLRCDPISGHDNLYWYRRVMGKEIKFLLHFVKESKQDESGMPNNRFLAERTGGTYSTLKVQPAELEDSGVYFCASSQVGGLRTEAFFGQGTRLTVV.

The chain recombines TRBV18 with TRBJ2-1; D unresolved. Germline assignment: CDR1 KGHSH and CDR2 LQKENI. Trimming took 3 bases from V and 0 from J, leaving 12 bases between them. The CDR3 sequence is 16 residues long. The CDR3 reads CASSPKISSSYNEQFF. In DNA, the CDR3 is TGTGCCAGCTCACCCAAAATATCGAGCTCCTACAATGAGCAGTTCTTC. The complete variable domain, with remaining parts taken from reference TRBV18 and TRBJ2-1, reads NAGVMQNPRHLVRRRGQEARLRCSPMKGHSHVYWYRQLPEEGLKFMVYLQKENIIDESGMPKERFSAEFPKEGPSILRIQQVVRGDSAAYFCASSPKISSSYNEQFFGPGTRLTVL.

The rearrangement uses TRBV28 and TRBJ1-1, with a weak D call TRBD1 (6 bases). This CDR3 contains 17 residues. V was clipped by 2 bases and J by 1 base, with 17 bases between them. Germline V gene lookup returns CDR1 MDHEN and CDR2 SYDVKM. CDR3 region: CASSLRARGFKNTEAFF. The CDR3 DNA sequence: TGTGCCAGCAGTTTACGGGCCAGGGGATTCAAGAACACTGAAGCTTTCTTT. The whole variable domain, filled in from reference TRBV28 and TRBJ1-1, reads DVKVTQSSRYLVKRTGEKVFLECVQDMDHENMFWYRQDPGLGLRLIYFSYDVKMKEKGDIPEGYSVSREKKERFSLILESASTNQTSMYLCASSLRARGFKNTEAFFGQGTRLTVV.

V and J are TRBV27 and TRBJ2-3, with no clear D. The CDR3 is made up of 13 amino acids. V lost 4 bases and J lost 6, with 11 bases in between. Germline CDR1 and CDR2: MNHEY and SMNVEV (reference sequence). The DNA for the CDR3 is TGTGCCAGCAGTTCCTCGAGGTTGGATACGCAGTATTTT. Translation: CASSSSRLDTQYF.

V usage is TRBV12-5 and J usage is TRBJ2-1, with D possibly TRBD2 on 6 matching bases. The CDR3 spans 17 residues. V lost 0 bases, J lost 8 bases, and 20 bases lay in between. Germline CDR1 and CDR2: LGHNT and FRNRAP. CDR3 sequence (DNA): TGTGCTAGTGGTTTGGTACGGGAGACACTAGCTGCGGATGAGCAGTTCTTC. As protein: CASGLVRETLAADEQFF.

V is TRBV27 and J is TRBJ2-7, with 7 bases that match TRBD2. Trimming cost V 8 bases and J 5 bases; bases outside gene matches: 6. CDR1 is MNHEY, CDR2 SMNVEV, per germline (reference sequence). This CDR3 contains 12 residues. The CDR3 loop is CASWGGNDEQYF. The CDR3 DNA is TGTGCCAGCTGGGGGGGGAATGACGAGCAGTACTTC.

The chain is built from TRBV10-1 and TRBJ1-3; 9 bases map to TRBD1. Per germline, CDR1 WNHNN and CDR2 SYGVQD (reference sequence). Trimming cost V 6 bases and J 4 bases; bases outside gene matches: 13. The CDR3 has 17 residues. The CDR3 DNA is TGCGCCAGCAGGCGGGACAGGGTATCAACGGTCGGAAACACCATATATTTT. This gives the protein CASRRDRVSTVGNTIYF.

V is TRBV6-1 and J is TRBJ2-7, with TRBD1 matching 9 bases. J gave up 3 bases and V 7 bases, and 7 bases lay outside the gene matches. The CDR3 is made up of 14 amino acids. The germline V gene has CDR1 MNHNS and CDR2 SASEGT. This CDR3 reads CASNPGQGRYEQYF. The DNA of the CDR3 is TGTGCCAGCAATCCGGGACAGGGACGCTACGAGCAGTACTTC.

The genes are TRBV10-3 and TRBJ1-2; tentative D call: TRBD1 (6 bases). Trimming took 5 bases from V and 7 from J, leaving 14 bases between them. From germline, CDR1 is ENHRY and CDR2 SYGVKD. The CDR3 totals 13 residues. CDR3 sequence reads: CAISLQGDSGYTF. The CDR3 bases are TGTGCCATCAGTCTACAGGGAGACAGTGGCTACACCTTC.

The rearrangement uses TRBV29-1 and TRBJ2-3; TRBD2 matches 12 bases. V was clipped by 7 bases and J by 6 bases; unmatched bases: 11. This CDR3 has 15 residues. CDR1 and CDR2 from the germline V gene are SQVTM and ANQGSEA. For the CDR3, the DNA is TGCAGCGCCCAAACTAGCGGGAGGCCCGGGGATACGCAGTATTTT. This gives the protein CSAQTSGRPGDTQYF.

The chain couples TRBV10-3 to TRBJ1-1; a weak D match, TRBD1 (5 bases). The germline V and J ends were trimmed by 3 bases and 2 bases, with 10 bases remaining between them. Germline CDR1 and CDR2: ENHRY and SYGVKD. The CDR3 contains 14 residues. The CDR3 protein is CAISELQGNTEAFF. As DNA, the CDR3 is TGTGCCATCAGTGAATTGCAGGGAAACACTGAAGCTTTCTTT.

V is TRBV4-1 and J is TRBJ2-7; D gene ambiguous. V was cut by 2 bases and J by 1 base, with 9 bases left in between. CDR3 size: 14 residues. CDR1 is MGHRA, CDR2 YSYEKL, per germline. Here the CDR3 reads CASSQPLRSYEQYF. The CDR3 coding sequence is TGCGCCAGCAGCCAACCACTGCGATCCTACGAGCAGTACTTC.